This T cell receptor beta chain derives from a study of blood T cell repertoires in COVID-19. Study information: Some COVID-19 samples were acute and others convalescent; all came from the United States, Italy and Spain.

CDR1 is KGHSH, CDR2 LQKENI, per germline. This CDR3 contains 15 residues. The J segment lost 0 bases and the V segment lost 10 bases, leaving 10 bases of the junction unmatched. Method: immunoSEQ multiplex PCR; TCRdb's copy keeps in-frame clones and lacks some. In the table there are some 50,000 clones, 65% to 85% of which are singletons. The sequence derives from a middle-aged man with acute or convalescent COVID-19. The rearrangement uses TRBV18 and TRBJ2-3; 7 nucleotides line up with TRBD2. Sequenced sample: peripheral blood. The DNA of the CDR3 is TGTGCCACCCTTTCCAGCGGGGCAAGCACAGATACGCAGTATTTT. Amino acid sequence: CATLSSGASTDTQYF.